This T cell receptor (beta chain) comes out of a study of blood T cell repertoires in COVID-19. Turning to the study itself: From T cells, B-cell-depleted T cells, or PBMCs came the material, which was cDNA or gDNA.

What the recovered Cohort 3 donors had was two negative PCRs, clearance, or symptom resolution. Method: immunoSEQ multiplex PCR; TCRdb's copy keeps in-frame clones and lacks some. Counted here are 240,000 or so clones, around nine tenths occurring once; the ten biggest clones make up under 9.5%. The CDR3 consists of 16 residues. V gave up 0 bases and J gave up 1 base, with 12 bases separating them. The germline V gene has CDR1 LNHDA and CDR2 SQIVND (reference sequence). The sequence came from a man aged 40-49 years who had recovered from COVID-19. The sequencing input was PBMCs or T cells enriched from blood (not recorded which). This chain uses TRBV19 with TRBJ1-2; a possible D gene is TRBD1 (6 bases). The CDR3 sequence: CASSIDSWTVNYGYTF. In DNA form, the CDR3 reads TGTGCCAGTAGTATAGACTCTTGGACAGTTAACTATGGCTACACCTTC.